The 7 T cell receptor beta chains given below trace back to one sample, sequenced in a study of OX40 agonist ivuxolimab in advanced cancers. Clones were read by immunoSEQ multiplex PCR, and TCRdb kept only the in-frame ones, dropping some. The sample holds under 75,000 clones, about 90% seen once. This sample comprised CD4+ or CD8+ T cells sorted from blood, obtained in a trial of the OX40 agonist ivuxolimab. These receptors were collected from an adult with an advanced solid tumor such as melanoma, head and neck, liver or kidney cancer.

The chain's CDR3 is CASSQDRTGKDEQYF. Written as DNA, the CDR3 is TGCGCCAGCAGCCAAGATCGGACAGGGAAAGACGAGCAGTACTTC. The chain couples TRBV4-3 to TRBJ2-7, with 8 bases identical to TRBD1. Per germline, CDR1 LGHNA and CDR2 YSLEER. Trimming at V came to 0 bases and at J to 5 bases, leaving 6 bases not matched to a gene. The length of the CDR3 is 15 residues.

The CDR3 loop reads CASSSFRQELRKQYF. The CDR3 region has the DNA TGTGCCAGCAGTTCTTTTAGACAGGAGCTACGAAAGCAGTACTTC. The V and J genes are TRBV27 and TRBJ2-7; possible D gene TRBD1, 6 bases. The germline V gene encodes CDR1 MNHEY and CDR2 SMNVEV (reference sequence). The CDR3 spans 15 residues. With 4 bases removed from V and 8 bases from J, the gap between germline ends came to 21 bases.

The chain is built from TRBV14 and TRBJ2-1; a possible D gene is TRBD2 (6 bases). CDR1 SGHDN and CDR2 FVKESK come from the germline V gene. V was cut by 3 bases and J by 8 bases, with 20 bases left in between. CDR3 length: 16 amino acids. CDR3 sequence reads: CASSQRLVPHADEQFF. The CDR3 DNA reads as TGTGCCAGCAGCCAGAGACTAGTCCCCCATGCGGATGAGCAGTTCTTC. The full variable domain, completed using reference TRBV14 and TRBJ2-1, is EAGVTQFPSHSVIEKGQTVTLRCDPISGHDNLYWYRRVMGKEIKFLLHFVKESKQDESGMPNNRFLAERTGGTYSTLKVQPAELEDSGVYFCASSQRLVPHADEQFFGPGTRLTVL.

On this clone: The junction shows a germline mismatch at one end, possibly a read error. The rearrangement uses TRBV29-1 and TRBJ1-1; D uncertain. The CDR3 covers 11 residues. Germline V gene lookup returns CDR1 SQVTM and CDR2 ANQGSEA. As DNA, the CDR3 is TGCAGCGTTGAGAGGAACGCTGAAGCTTTCTTT. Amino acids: CSVERNAEAFF.

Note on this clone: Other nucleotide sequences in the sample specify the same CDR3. CDR3 sequence (DNA): TGTGCCACCTCGCCAGGGGGCGAGAACACTGAAGCTTTCTTT. Residues: CATSPGGENTEAFF. The chain has TRBV15 and TRBJ1-1, with 8 positions matching TRBD1. V lost 8 bases and J lost 1; bases outside the gene matches: 6. CDR1 and CDR2 (germline): LNHNV, YYDKDF (reference sequence). The CDR3 runs 14 residues.

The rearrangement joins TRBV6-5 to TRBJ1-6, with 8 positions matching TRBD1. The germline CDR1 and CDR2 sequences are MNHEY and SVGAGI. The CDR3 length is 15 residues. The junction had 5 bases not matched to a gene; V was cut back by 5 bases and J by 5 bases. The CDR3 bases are TGTGCCAGCAGTCCGGACAGGGCCCATAATTCACCCCTCCACTTT. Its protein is CASSPDRAHNSPLHF.

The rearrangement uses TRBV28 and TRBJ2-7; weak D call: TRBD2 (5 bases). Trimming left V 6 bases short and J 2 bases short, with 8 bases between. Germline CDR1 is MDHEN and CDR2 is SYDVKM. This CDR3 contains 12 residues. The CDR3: CASRLGTYEQYF. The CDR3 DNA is TGTGCCAGCAGGCTCGGGACCTACGAGCAGTACTTC.